Described below is a single TCR beta chain sequence and its context. It has no known antigen specificity. Base-call qualities are not available, and no considerably larger clone is one nucleotide away. The data were obtained in a study of identical twins (TCRdb year 2016). General notes on the study: To test whether fetal clonotypes persist, the study used deep sequencing on TCR alpha and beta repertoires from monozygotic twins, unrelated adults of various ages, and cord blood. To rule out contamination, replicate twin experiments were performed at different times with different library preparation protocols. The paper as a whole reports these results and caveats: In beta out-of-frame sequences, excess twin sharing was weaker, because having fewer shared sequences lowered the signal-to-noise ratio. Out-of-frame TCR alpha sharing in monozygotic twins was systematically underestimated by recombination models, whereas sharing between unrelated individuals was in agreement with the recombination models. Out-of-frame TCR alpha sequences shared between twins showed an excess of low generation-probability sequences compared with coincidental sharing between unrelated individuals. Abundant cord blood beta clonotypes had fewer insertions, young adult naive repertoires showed a similar but weaker trend, and memory repertoires showed no such trend. Because the same donors could not be followed over many years, conclusions were based on cross-sectional statistical analysis. Zero-insertion analyses could be partly confounded by invariant T cells such as MAIT and iNKT, although diverse VJ usage argued against such confounding for most clonotypes.

All donors were healthy Caucasians. The study also sequenced three unrelated non-twin adults: a male aged 18 to 30, a male aged 50 to 60 and a female aged 50 to 60. Miltenyi CD45RO+ enrichment and human naive T-cell isolation kits were used to isolate memory (CD45RO+) and naive T cells from PBMC. Receptors were amplified or captured by 5' RACE. TCRdb names Illumina HiSeq 2000 as the instrument used. A universal primer binding site was introduced by template switching, and a unique molecular identifier was present in the final cDNA, enabling accurate counting of TCR cDNA molecules. Specific primers in the conserved constant-segment region were used to synthesize first-strand cDNA for TCR alpha and beta chains. Each cDNA library was double barcoded, with a SMART-Mk sample barcode plus Illumina barcodes, to control for contamination. Two successive PCR steps introduced TruSeq adapter sequences along with Illumina sample barcodes. The Illumina HiSeq platform was used with custom primers to sequence TCR alpha and beta cDNA libraries. Per the source publication's procedure: Raw reads were processed with MiGEC to extract unique molecular identifiers, and MiXCR was used to determine CDR3 positions. For each individual, recombination models were inferred using an EM algorithm with the repgenHMM and IGoR tools. Shared clonotypes were analyzed with the tcR package in R, and sharing was normalized by the product of cloneset sizes. Out-of-frame nonproductive sequences were analyzed to study raw recombination free of thymic and clonal selection effects. TCRdb redid the processing of the public reads, applying fastp at Q25 and MiXCR, and retained in-frame beta chains. Each CDR3 protein gets just one entry, which takes the most common genes and DNA from the rows behind it. The V and J calls and clone size come from TCRdb's table, not from the authors' own analysis. The sample table contains more than 650,000 distinct CDR3 sequences; only one count was recorded for roughly 6% of them. The top ten clones comprise 1.5% to 2% of the sample.

Sequenced: naive T cells sorted from blood. What the cell subset or site label conveys for this sample: cells isolated with a human naive T-cell isolation kit. This TCR was recovered from a man between 18 and 29 years old in good health.

The nucleotide sequence reads TGTGCCAGCAGTTTAGTATTGGGCGTCGGGACCCAGTACTTC. The translation is CASSLVLGVGTQYF. The receptor chain draws on TRBV12-3 or TRBV12-4 and TRBJ2-5; no D gene can be assigned with confidence. V is clipped by 1 base and J by 7 bases, and the sequence between their germline boundaries is 13 bases long. From its cysteine to its phenylalanine, the CDR3 spans 14 amino acids. Solely the CDR3 DNA is kept, with 42 bases framed from the first base.